This TCR beta chain was found in a study of PD-L1 blockade in urothelial cancer. Overall study: Analyzed time points were 3 weeks (second dose) and 6 weeks after therapy began.

Time point described: pretreatment peripheral blood. Per the germline V gene, CDR1 is KGHSY and CDR2 is FQNENV. The CDR3 is 13 amino acids. The trim removed 2 bases at V and 13 bases at J, leaving 7 bases unmatched. Data came from immunoSEQ multiplex PCR; TCRdb stores just in-frame clones and leaves some out. The sample lists 48,000 or so clones, 87% seen once, with roughly 14% in the top ten. The specimen was PBMCs, collected around atezolizumab (anti-PD-L1) treatment. V is TRBV16 and J is TRBJ2-1; TRBD2 agrees at 8 bases. This TCR was sampled from a woman aged 55-70 years with urothelial cancer. CDR3: CASSQPSGSVQFF. CDR3 bases: TGTGCCAGCAGCCAACCCAGCGGGAGTGTTCAGTTCTTC.